The 30 T cell receptor beta chains listed next were all sequenced from one sample in a study of identical twins. TCRdb itself ran the 5' RACE reads through MiXCR, one entry per CDR3 protein. The sample includes about 730,000 distinct CDR3 sequences, 21% of them seen just once. The sample also formed part of further work on T cells expressing NK-cell markers.

Sequenced: PBMCs. Every receptor here comes from a woman between 18 and 30 years old in good health.

This clonotype was seen a handful of times. V gene TRBV12-3 or TRBV12-4 combines with J gene TRBJ2-5; 12 bases line up with TRBD2. J was trimmed by 1 base and V by 4 bases; bases with no gene match: 4. The CDR3 is 16 amino acids. The CDR3 region is CASSSGLAGTQETQYF. The CDR3 DNA reads TGTGCCAGCAGTTCAGGACTAGCGGGGACCCAAGAGACCCAGTACTTC.

V usage is TRBV6-2 or TRBV6-3 and J usage is TRBJ2-3; D might be TRBD2 (6 bases). Trimming took off 6 bases at V and 2 bases at J, with 21 bases between the two ends. CDR3 length equals 17 residues. Germline loops: CDR1 MNHEY, CDR2 SVGEGT. Written as DNA, the CDR3 is TGTGCCAGCAGGGGCTTTGGCGGGACTTTTCTCACAGATACGCAGTATTTT. This sequence encodes CASRGFGGTFLTDTQYF.

This clonotype has more than one count but fewer than ten. The chain links TRBV12-3 or TRBV12-4 to TRBJ1-1; D gene uncertain. There are 11 residues in the CDR3. V lost 3 bases, J lost 8 bases, and 7 bases lay in between. CDR3 coding DNA: TGTGCCAGCAGTTTCCTGGGGGAAGCTTTCTTT. This translates into CASSFLGEAFF.

This clonotype showed up just a few times. The genes are TRBV7-2 and TRBJ2-3, with TRBD2 as a possible D gene (6 bases). Trimming left V 3 bases short and J 2 bases short, with 18 bases between. The CDR3 totals 17 residues. CDR1 is SGHTA and CDR2 is FQGNSA in the germline V gene. The DNA for the CDR3 is TGTGCCAGCAGCTTTACGGGGACTCCGGGCCTCACAGATACGCAGTATTTT. Residues: CASSFTGTPGLTDTQYF.

Comment on this clonotype: Just one base apart from a much larger clone, this may be a read error. This chain links TRBV7-2 with TRBJ2-7; no clear D. The germline V and J ends were trimmed by 3 bases and 2 bases, with 5 bases remaining between them. The CDR3 has 12 residues. Germline CDR1 SGHTA, CDR2 FQGNSA. This CDR3 is CASSLYTYEQYF. DNA of the CDR3: TGTGCCAGCAGCTTGTACACCTACGAGCAGTACTTC. Based on the CDR3 plus reference TRBV7-2 and TRBJ2-7, the full variable domain is GAGVSQSPSNKVTEKGKDVELRCDPISGHTALYWYRQSLGQGLEFLIYFQGNSAPDKSGLPSDRFSAERTGGSVSTLTIQRTQQEDSAVYLCASSLYTYEQYFGPGTRLTVT.

The rearrangement uses TRBV24-1 and TRBJ2-2, with D uncertain. The germline V and J ends were trimmed by 2 bases and 0 bases, with 12 bases remaining between them. The length of the CDR3 is 17 residues. Germline V lookup: CDR1 KGHDR, CDR2 SFDVKD. The CDR3 nucleotides are TGTGCCACCAGTGATTCCCTGGCCCAGACGAACACCGGGGAGCTGTTTTTT. Encoded protein: CATSDSLAQTNTGELFF.

The chain has TRBV4-1 and TRBJ2-7; perhaps TRBD1 as D (5 bases). The ends were cut back, 4 bases at V and 2 bases at J, with 15 bases in the middle. The CDR3 loop spans 15 amino acids. Germline V gives CDR1 MGHRA, CDR2 YSYEKL. CDR3 residues: CASSPLRSRAYEQYF. CDR3 nucleotides: TGCGCCAGCAGCCCTCTTCGCAGCAGGGCCTACGAGCAGTACTTC.

This clonotype was seen ten or more times. The V gene is TRBV12-3 or TRBV12-4, the J gene TRBJ2-1, with a possible D match to TRBD2 (7 bases). V was cut by 10 bases and J by 7 bases, with 11 bases left in between. The CDR3 consists of 11 residues. The CDR3 spells CATSGTNEQFF. The CDR3 DNA reads as TGTGCCACAAGCGGGACAAATGAGCAGTTCTTC.

This clonotype was observed a few times. The CDR3 region is CASSPKRTPRNIQYF. The CDR3 DNA follows: TGTGCCAGCAGTCCTAAGCGGACACCCAGAAACATTCAGTACTTC. The chain joins TRBV12-3 or TRBV12-4 to TRBJ2-4; perhaps D is TRBD1 or TRBD2 (5 bases each). Trimming left V 5 bases short and J 6 bases short, with 17 bases between. This CDR3 is built from 15 residues.

The genes are TRBV2 and TRBJ1-4; 8 bases match TRBD1. The V gene's germline CDR1 is SNHLY and CDR2 FYNNEI. CDR3 size: 19 residues. V lost 8 bases, J lost 4 bases, and 21 bases stayed unmatched. The CDR3 DNA is TGTGCCAGCGGGAGCGGATTCGAGGAAGGACAGGGTGGTAATGAAAAACTGTTTTTT. Its protein product is CASGSGFEEGQGGNEKLFF.

In this sample, this clonotype turned up many times. The chain links TRBV7-3 to TRBJ2-3, with 11 bases lining up with TRBD2. The V gene end was trimmed by 5 bases and the J gene end by 4 bases; junction bases not matched to a gene: 2. Germline loops: CDR1 SGHTA, CDR2 FQGTGA. This CDR3 is built from 14 residues. CDR3 sequence reads: CASSTSGGADTQYF. CDR3 in DNA: TGTGCCAGCAGCACTAGCGGGGGTGCAGATACGCAGTATTTT.

This clonotype was counted once. The chain uses TRBV9 and TRBJ2-3; a weak D match, TRBD1 (6 bases). The CDR3 sequence is 16 residues long. Germline V gene data show CDR1 as SGDLS and CDR2 as YYNGEE. V was cut by 3 bases and J by 1 base, with 15 bases left in between. In DNA, the CDR3 is TGTGCCAGCAGCGCGACCAGGGGAAAGGGCACAGATACGCAGTATTTT. This codes for CASSATRGKGTDTQYF.

In nucleotides, the CDR3 is TGTGCCAGCAGCCTAGGACAGGTAGGGAACACTGAAGCTTTCTTT. Protein sequence: CASSLGQVGNTEAFF. The rearrangement links TRBV7-9 to TRBJ1-1; TRBD1 matches at 7 bases. Trimming removed 5 bases from V and 1 base from J; junction bases left unmatched: 7. From germline, CDR1 is SEHNR and CDR2 FQNEAQ (reference sequence). CDR3 length equals 15 residues.

The chain recombines TRBV5-1 with TRBJ1-1, with D perhaps matching TRBD1 (5 bases). This CDR3 region has 13 residues. The V end lost 4 bases, the J end lost 8 bases, and 15 bases lay between the germline ends. CDR1 and CDR2 from the germline V gene are SGHRS and YFSETQ. CDR3 region: CASSPRGISEAFF. DNA of the CDR3: TGCGCCAGCAGCCCCCGGGGGATCAGCGAAGCTTTCTTT.

In its sample, this clonotype was seen a few times. This chain links TRBV12-3 or TRBV12-4 with TRBJ1-5, with 7 bases identical to TRBD1. The trim removed 4 bases at V and 6 bases at J, leaving 6 bases unmatched. The CDR3 has 14 residues. DNA for the CDR3: TGTGCCAGCAGTTCCGGGGGACAGTTTCAGCCCCAGCATTTT. As protein: CASSSGGQFQPQHF.

This clonotype showed up just a few times. This chain uses TRBV20-1 with TRBJ1-4; 8 bases map to TRBD1. The CDR3 runs 14 residues. Germline trimming cut 4 bases from V and 10 bases from J; bases unmatched to any gene: 11. Per germline, CDR1 DFQATT and CDR2 SNEGSKA (reference sequence). In DNA form, the CDR3 reads TGCAGTGCTATATCGGACAGGGAGTCTTTAAAACTGTTTTTT. It codes for CSAISDRESLKLFF.

The genes are TRBV5-1 and TRBJ2-7; the D gene could be TRBD1 or TRBD2 (6 bases each). The CDR3 runs 15 residues. Per the germline V gene, CDR1 is SGHRS and CDR2 is YFSETQ. V gave up 2 bases and J gave up 3 bases, with 15 bases separating them. CDR3 in amino acids: CASSFGGGALYEQYF. CDR3 nucleotides: TGCGCCAGCAGCTTCGGGGGCGGGGCACTCTACGAGCAGTACTTC.

In DNA form, the CDR3 reads TGCAGTGCGGCAGGGGGAGGTCAGCCCCAGCATTTT. Its protein is CSAAGGGQPQHF. The chain is built from TRBV20-1 and TRBJ1-5, with 7 bases identical to TRBD1. Germline CDR1 and CDR2: DFQATT and SNEGSKA (reference sequence). The CDR3 has 12 amino acids. The V and J ends lost 6 bases and 6 bases, in that order; junction bases with no gene match: 5.

Ten or more counts support this clonotype. The chain recombines TRBV5-1 with TRBJ2-3; tentative D call: TRBD2 (5 bases). The CDR3 totals 15 residues. Trimming left V 0 bases short and J 3 bases short, with 11 bases between. Germline V gene data show CDR1 as SGHRS and CDR2 as YFSETQ. This CDR3 is CASSLARAHTDTQYF. Here the CDR3 DNA reads TGCGCCAGCAGCTTGGCGCGGGCTCATACAGATACGCAGTATTTT.

This chain links TRBV5-1 with TRBJ2-7; D unclear. The CDR3 sequence is 14 residues long. V lost 1 base, J lost 5 bases, and 13 bases lay in between. In germline, CDR1 is SGHRS, CDR2 YFSETQ. This CDR3 is CASSLKSPGDEQYF. DNA for the CDR3: TGCGCCAGCAGCTTGAAGTCCCCCGGCGACGAGCAGTACTTC. Together with reference TRBV5-1 and TRBJ2-7, the CDR3 gives the full variable domain: KAGVTQTPRYLIKTRGQQVTLSCSPISGHRSVSWYQQTPGQGLQFLFEYFSETQRNKGNFPGRFSGRQFSNSRSEMNVSTLELGDSALYLCASSLKSPGDEQYFGPGTRLTVT.

This clonotype was observed a handful of times. J is TRBJ2-3 and V is TRBV10-1, with 7 nucleotides matching TRBD2. The CDR3 consists of 15 residues. Looked up from germline, CDR1 is WNHNN and CDR2 is SYGVQD (reference sequence). Germline trimming cut 6 bases from V and 2 bases from J; bases unmatched to any gene: 8. CDR3 nucleotides: TGCGCCAGCAGCCGAACTAGCGCCGACACAGATACGCAGTATTTT. Its protein product is CASSRTSADTDTQYF.

The rearrangement uses TRBV15 and TRBJ1-2; D possibly corresponds to TRBD1 (6 bases). Germline V lookup: CDR1 LNHNV, CDR2 YYDKDF (reference sequence). Trimming removed 0 bases from V and 7 bases from J, with 18 bases in between. This CDR3 has 16 amino acids. The CDR3 loop reads CATSRDSKGVGSGYTF. As DNA, the CDR3 is TGTGCCACCAGCAGAGATTCAAAGGGGGTGGGATCTGGCTACACCTTC.

This clonotype was observed many times. The V gene is TRBV5-1, the J gene TRBJ2-5; unclear D gene. The CDR3 covers 15 residues. The V and J ends lost 4 bases and 2 bases respectively, with 15 bases between them. The germline V gene encodes CDR1 SGHRS and CDR2 YFSETQ. The CDR3 reads CASSKGLNTQETQYF. The CDR3 nucleotides read TGCGCCAGCAGCAAGGGCCTCAATACGCAAGAGACCCAGTACTTC. Together with reference TRBV5-1 and TRBJ2-5, the CDR3 gives the full variable domain: KAGVTQTPRYLIKTRGQQVTLSCSPISGHRSVSWYQQTPGQGLQFLFEYFSETQRNKGNFPGRFSGRQFSNSRSEMNVSTLELGDSALYLCASSKGLNTQETQYFGPGTRLLVL.

In nucleotides, the CDR3 is TGTGCCAGCGGCCCCGGTGGGGCCGGGGGGAATGAGCAGTTCTTC. This translates into CASGPGGAGGNEQFF. The chain has TRBV5-7 and TRBJ2-1; 7 nucleotides line up with TRBD2. TRBV5-7 is an ORF, with its function uncertain. Trimming took 7 bases from V and 7 from J; bases not matched to a gene: 14. This CDR3 is built from 15 residues.

V and J are TRBV11-2 and TRBJ2-3, with D uncertain. Trimming pared 0 bases from V and 4 bases from J, leaving 8 bases between. The CDR3 extends over 14 amino acids. Germline V lookup: CDR1 SGHAT, CDR2 FQNNGV. CDR3 bases: TGTGCCAGCAGCTTAGATACTACTTCAGATACGCAGTATTTT. It yields the protein CASSLDTTSDTQYF.

V is TRBV3-1 and J is TRBJ2-3; D is ambiguous. The CDR3 is 15 residues long. The germline V gene encodes CDR1 LGHDT and CDR2 YNNKEL (reference sequence). V dropped 2 bases and J dropped 2 bases, with 11 bases sitting between them. The CDR3, as DNA: TGTGCCAGCAGCCAAAATTGGCAGTACACAGATACGCAGTATTTT. As protein: CASSQNWQYTDTQYF.

The chain employs TRBV20-1 and TRBJ1-2, with TRBD1 as a possible D gene (6 bases). V shed 6 bases and J shed 2 bases, with 13 bases lying between them. Germline loops: CDR1 DFQATT, CDR2 SNEGSKA (reference sequence). CDR3 size: 13 residues. CDR3 bases: TGCAGTGCCCCACAGGGTACAAACTATGGCTACACCTTC. Its protein is CSAPQGTNYGYTF.

This clonotype turned up a few times. V is TRBV12-3 or TRBV12-4 and J is TRBJ1-2; D is uncertain. Deletions cut 0 bases from V and 0 bases from J, with 5 bases between. The CDR3 is 14 residues long. CDR3 protein: CASSLARANYGYTF. The DNA of the CDR3 is TGTGCCAGCAGTTTAGCTAGGGCTAACTATGGCTACACCTTC.

This chain connects TRBV29-1 to TRBJ2-4; 7 bases align to TRBD1. The germline V gene encodes CDR1 SQVTM and CDR2 ANQGSEA. Unmatched junction bases numbered 2, after V lost 1 base and J lost 5 bases. The CDR3 has 13 residues. The CDR3 coding sequence is TGCAGCGTTGAAGGAGGGGGCGAAAACATTCAGTACTTC. It codes for CSVEGGGENIQYF.

The chain employs TRBV5-6 and TRBJ2-6; D is possibly TRBD2 (5 bases). V lost 2 bases to trimming and J lost 0 bases, with 9 bases between them. This CDR3 contains 16 residues. Per germline, CDR1 SGHDT and CDR2 YYEEEE. DNA for the CDR3: TGTGCCAGCAGCTTCCCGGGGTCCTCTGGGGCCAACGTCCTGACTTTC. The encoded protein is CASSFPGSSGANVLTF.